Following are 30 T cell receptor beta chains from one sample sequenced in a study of shared clonotypes between healthy human individuals. Measured with immunoSEQ multiplex PCR; TCRdb has only the in-frame clones, and not every one. The table shows hundreds of thousands of clones, with about 96% occurring only once. Sequences were obtained from naive CD4+ T cells sorted from blood. Indicated subset: CD45RA+ positively selected. These receptors originate from a woman aged 25 to 39 in good health.

The genes are TRBV6-1 and TRBJ2-7; D not resolved. The CDR3 consists of 15 residues. V was trimmed by 3 bases and J by 5 bases, leaving 17 bases between them. Germline CDR1 is MNHNS and CDR2 is SASEGT. CDR3 DNA: TGTGCCAGCAGTGATTCCGGGTCCCCAAGGGACGAGCAGTACTTC. Amino acids: CASSDSGSPRDEQYF.

The chain joins TRBV21-1 to TRBJ2-7; the table's TRBD2 call for D was not verified on the DNA. TRBV21-1 is assigned pseudogene status. The CDR3 has 17 amino acids. CDR3 in amino acids: CASSKGFGLAGAYEQYF. As DNA, the CDR3 is TGTGCCAGCAGCAAAGGATTCGGGCTAGCGGGAGCCTACGAGCAGTACTTC.

V is TRBV28 and J is TRBJ2-1, with D possibly TRBD2 on 6 matching bases. The CDR3 sequence is 16 residues long. The germline V and J ends were trimmed by 4 bases and 3 bases, with 16 bases remaining between them. Germline V gene data show CDR1 as MDHEN and CDR2 as SYDVKM. CDR3 in DNA: TGTGCCAGCAGTTCCCCTAAGACGGGACTCTACAATGAGCAGTTCTTC. Encoded protein: CASSSPKTGLYNEQFF.

CDR3 DNA: TGTGCCAGCAGCGTAGCTACGTATGGAGGTACGCAGTATTTT. Amino acids: CASSVATYGGTQYF. This rearrangement joins TRBV9 to TRBJ2-3; D is possibly TRBD2 (5 bases). The CDR3 covers 14 residues. Trimming took 0 bases from V and 8 from J, leaving 13 bases between them. Germline V CDR1 and CDR2: SGDLS, YYNGEE.

The V call is TRBV18, the J call TRBJ1-2; D may be TRBD1 (6 bases). Germline CDR1 reads KGHSH; CDR2 reads LQKENI. Trimming pared 6 bases from V and 7 bases from J, leaving 27 bases between. The CDR3 sequence is 17 residues long. CDR3 region: CASSLDRSHRALGGYTF. The CDR3 DNA is TGTGCCAGCTCGCTGGATAGATCCCACAGGGCATTAGGTGGCTACACCTTC. Full variable domain (missing parts from reference TRBV18 and TRBJ1-2): NAGVMQNPRHLVRRRGQEARLRCSPMKGHSHVYWYRQLPEEGLKFMVYLQKENIIDESGMPKERFSAEFPKEGPSILRIQQVVRGDSAAYFCASSLDRSHRALGGYTFGSGTRLTVV.

Comment on this clone: Other DNA sequences from this sample encode an identical CDR3 as well. The chain's CDR3 is CASSPDSSYEQYF. The CDR3 DNA sequence: TGTGCCAGCTCACCAGACAGTTCCTACGAGCAGTACTTC. V usage is TRBV18 and J usage is TRBJ2-7; TRBD1 is a possible D gene (5 bases). CDR3 length: 13 residues. Germline-derived CDR1 and CDR2 are KGHSH and LQKENI. With 2 bases removed from V and 1 base from J, the gap between germline ends came to 6 bases.

This clone was recorded only once. The rearrangement joins TRBV14 to TRBJ2-2; D possibly corresponds to TRBD1 (5 bases). Between the trimmed V and J ends, which lost 1 base and 4 bases, there was a span of 13 bases. This CDR3 is 16 amino acids long. From germline, CDR1 is SGHDN and CDR2 FVKESK. Here the CDR3 reads CASSQGARAGTGELFF. The CDR3 DNA reads as TGTGCCAGCAGCCAAGGGGCCAGGGCTGGCACCGGGGAGCTGTTTTTT.

CDR3 sequence reads: CASSLALAGVPGELFF. In DNA, the CDR3 is TGCGCCAGCAGCTTGGCACTAGCGGGAGTCCCCGGGGAGCTGTTTTTT. V usage is TRBV5-1 and J usage is TRBJ2-2; 11 bases fit TRBD2. With V trimmed by 0 bases and J by 6 bases, 4 bases remained unmatched. Germline V CDR1 and CDR2: SGHRS, YFSETQ. The CDR3 runs 16 residues.

This rearrangement joins TRBV27 to TRBJ2-1; TRBD2 aligns across 7 bases. The CDR3 loop spans 16 amino acids. V trimming: 0 bases; J trimming: 8 bases; junction bases outside the gene matches: 10. Germline V gives CDR1 MNHEY, CDR2 SMNVEV (reference sequence). CDR3 DNA sequence: TGTGCCAGCAGTTTATCGGGAGGGGACGAAGGTTATGAGCAGTTCTTC. It yields the protein CASSLSGGDEGYEQFF.

The gene calls are TRBV29-1 and TRBJ2-7; 8 nucleotides agree with TRBD1. CDR1 and CDR2 from the germline V gene are SQVTM and ANQGSEA. The CDR3 length is 14 residues. J was trimmed by 0 bases and V by 5 bases; bases with no gene match: 6. The CDR3: CSVWDRTHSYEQYF. CDR3 DNA sequence: TGCAGCGTTTGGGACAGGACTCACTCCTACGAGCAGTACTTC.

This sequence joins TRBV6-1 and TRBJ1-1; 8 positions agree with TRBD1. The ends lost 5 bases at V and 7 bases at J; junction bases unmatched: 9. The CDR3 is 14 residues long. Germline loops: CDR1 MNHNS, CDR2 SASEGT. CDR3 in amino acids: CASSLMTGALEAFF. In DNA, the CDR3 is TGTGCCAGCAGTTTGATGACAGGGGCCCTTGAAGCTTTCTTT.

J is TRBJ2-1 and V is TRBV2; D not certain. Germline CDR1 reads SNHLY; CDR2 reads FYNNEI. The CDR3 consists of 14 residues. V was clipped by 4 bases and J by 0 bases, with 7 bases between them. In DNA form, the CDR3 reads TGTGCCAGCAGTGCTTCGAGCTCCTACAATGAGCAGTTCTTC. Amino acids: CASSASSSYNEQFF.

This clone was observed once. The chain combines TRBV9 with TRBJ2-3, with D perhaps TRBD2 (6 bases). CDR3 length equals 14 residues. Trimming pared 0 bases from V and 5 bases from J, leaving 10 bases between. Germline loops: CDR1 SGDLS, CDR2 YYNGEE. The CDR3 region is CASSVATAGDTQYF. The CDR3 DNA is TGTGCCAGCAGCGTAGCAACAGCGGGAGATACGCAGTATTTT.

The chain couples TRBV11-2 to TRBJ1-2, with 8 bases lining up with TRBD1. The junction had 11 bases not matched to a gene; V was cut back by 4 bases and J by 7 bases. This CDR3 region has 15 residues. Germline CDR1 SGHAT, CDR2 FQNNGV. DNA of the CDR3: TGTGCCAGCAGCTCTTTCCGGACAGGGACTGGTGGCTACACCTTC. This gives the protein CASSSFRTGTGGYTF. Drawing the rest from reference TRBV11-2 and TRBJ1-2, the complete variable domain is EAGVAQSPRYKIIEKRQSVAFWCNPISGHATLYWYQQILGQGPKLLIQFQNNGVVDDSQLPKDRFSAERLKGVDSTLKIQPAKLEDSAVYLCASSSFRTGTGGYTFGSGTRLTVV.

The chain links TRBV5-1 to TRBJ2-1, with 14 bases identical to TRBD2. This CDR3 has 15 residues. CDR1 is SGHRS, CDR2 YFSETQ, per germline. V lost 5 bases, J lost 10 bases, and 8 bases stayed unmatched. This chain's CDR3 is CASSTGTSGSREQFF. The CDR3 nucleotides are TGCGCCAGCAGTACCGGGACTAGCGGGAGTCGAGAGCAGTTCTTC.

This chain joins TRBV6-6 and TRBJ1-5; D is uncertain. The CDR3 length is 15 residues. The V gene's germline CDR1 is MNHNY and CDR2 SVGAGI (reference sequence). The germline V and J ends were trimmed by 2 bases and 6 bases, with 14 bases remaining between them. The DNA for the CDR3 is TGTGCCAGCAGTTACACCCAAGGAAATATTCAGCCCCAGCATTTT. It encodes CASSYTQGNIQPQHF.

The gene calls are TRBV29-1 and TRBJ2-3, with 8 bases aligning to TRBD2. The CDR3 runs 18 residues. Germline-derived CDR1 and CDR2 are SQVTM and ANQGSEA. Trimming removed 3 bases from V and 4 bases from J; junction bases left unmatched: 18. The CDR3 DNA reads as TGCAGCGTTGAGAACCCTTCGCGAGCGGGAGAATTGGCAGATACGCAGTATTTT. Protein product: CSVENPSRAGELADTQYF.

V gene TRBV7-9 combines with J gene TRBJ1-1; D is undetermined. The V gene's germline CDR1 is SEHNR and CDR2 FQNEAQ (reference sequence). This CDR3 has 14 residues. V lost 6 bases and J lost 2, with 13 bases in between. The CDR3 nucleotides are TGTGCCAGCAGGGCGAAAAGTATTAACACTGAAGCTTTCTTT. Translated, it gives CASRAKSINTEAFF.

This clone showed up just once. This rearrangement joins TRBV6-4 to TRBJ2-1; 10 nucleotides line up with TRBD1. Germline CDR1 is MRHNA and CDR2 is SNTAGT. The CDR3 loop spans 13 amino acids. J gave up 12 bases and V 5 bases, and 7 bases lay outside the gene matches. CDR3 nucleotide sequence: TGTGCCAGCAGTTCTTCAGACAGGGGGCGGCAGTTCTTC. Encoded protein: CASSSSDRGRQFF.

The chain uses TRBV28 and TRBJ1-3, with no clear D. The V gene's germline CDR1 is MDHEN and CDR2 SYDVKM. The CDR3 totals 16 residues. V lost 1 base and J 2 bases, leaving 12 bases between the germline ends. Here the CDR3 DNA reads TGTGCCAGCAGTTTATTAACTACTAGCGCTGGAAACACCATATATTTT. This codes for CASSLLTTSAGNTIYF.

In nucleotides, the CDR3 is TGCGCCAGCAGCGCTACCGGGACAGGGGGCGGGGAGACCCAGTACTTC. Translating it yields CASSATGTGGGETQYF. V and J are TRBV5-1 and TRBJ2-5; 12 bases map to TRBD1. V lost 4 bases to trimming and J lost 5 bases; unmatched junction nucleotides: 9. This CDR3 comprises 16 residues. Germline V gives CDR1 SGHRS, CDR2 YFSETQ.

The J gene is TRBJ1-1, the V gene TRBV10-2; D is unresolved. Germline V gene lookup returns CDR1 WSHSY and CDR2 SAAADI. Trimming removed 7 bases from V and 0 bases from J, with 6 bases in between. CDR3 length: 12 residues. CDR3 in amino acids: CASKDLNTEAFF. CDR3 bases: TGCGCCAGCAAGGACCTGAACACTGAAGCTTTCTTT.

J is TRBJ1-5 and V is TRBV2; possibly TRBD1 for D (6 bases). The germline V and J ends were trimmed by 6 bases and 6 bases, with 12 bases remaining between them. This CDR3 comprises 13 residues. CDR1 is SNHLY, CDR2 FYNNEI, per germline. The CDR3 here is CASSMGAGQPQHF. CDR3 in DNA: TGTGCCAGCAGCATGGGGGCAGGTCAGCCCCAGCATTTT.

The V gene is TRBV28, the J gene TRBJ1-2, with a possible D match to TRBD1 (6 bases). The CDR3 loop spans 15 amino acids. V gave up 7 bases and J gave up 8 bases, with 23 bases separating them. Germline values: CDR1 MDHEN, CDR2 SYDVKM. The CDR3 region has the DNA TGTGCCAGCACCCGGGGAAGGGACACATATTGGGGCTACACCTTC. This sequence encodes CASTRGRDTYWGYTF.

J is TRBJ1-5 and V is TRBV19, with 8 bases fitting TRBD1. V was clipped by 9 bases and J by 6 bases; unmatched bases: 10. Germline V gene lookup returns CDR1 LNHDA and CDR2 SQIVND (reference sequence). The CDR3 totals 14 residues. In nucleotides, the CDR3 is TGTGCCAGCCAACAGGGGGTGCTAAGTCAGCCCCAGCATTTT. This translates into CASQQGVLSQPQHF.

CDR3: CASSYAGTGEMGYTF. The CDR3 DNA sequence: TGTGCCAGCAGTTACGCCGGGACAGGGGAGATGGGCTACACCTTC. This chain uses TRBV6-5 with TRBJ1-2; 10 nucleotides agree with TRBD1. Trimming removed 2 bases from V and 8 bases from J; junction bases left unmatched: 8. Germline CDR1 reads MNHEY; CDR2 reads SVGAGI. The CDR3 covers 15 residues.

The J gene is TRBJ1-2, the V gene TRBV2; the D gene is possibly TRBD1 (6 bases). V was pared by 6 bases and J by 4 bases, with 15 bases between. CDR3 length equals 14 residues. Germline values: CDR1 SNHLY, CDR2 FYNNEI. The DNA of the CDR3 is TGTGCCAGCAGCGCGAAACAGGGAGCCTATGGCTACACCTTC. Translated: CASSAKQGAYGYTF. Full variable domain (remainder filled in from reference TRBV2 and TRBJ1-2): EPEVTQTPSHQVTQMGQEVILRCVPISNHLYFYWYRQILGQKVEFLVSFYNNEISEKSEIFDDQFSVERPDGSNFTLKIRSTKLEDSAMYFCASSAKQGAYGYTFGSGTRLTVV.

The chain employs TRBV5-4 and TRBJ1-5; D not certain. Per germline, CDR1 SGHNT and CDR2 YYREEE (reference sequence). V lost 0 bases to trimming and J lost 4 bases, with 11 bases between them. The length of the CDR3 is 15 residues. This chain's CDR3 is CASSLDAGPNQPQHF. CDR3 sequence (DNA): TGTGCCAGCAGCTTGGATGCGGGCCCGAATCAGCCCCAGCATTTT. Supplemented by reference TRBV5-4 and TRBJ1-5, the full variable domain reads ETGVTQSPTHLIKTRGQQVTLRCSSQSGHNTVSWYQQALGQGPQFIFQYYREEENGRGNFPPRFSGLQFPNYSSELNVNALELDDSALYLCASSLDAGPNQPQHFGDGTRLSIL.

The rearrangement links TRBV18 to TRBJ2-7, with TRBD2 as a possible D gene (6 bases). The V end was cut by 4 bases, the J end by 0 bases, with 16 bases between. The CDR3 runs 16 residues. CDR1 and CDR2 (germline): KGHSH, LQKENI. CDR3 protein: CASSRDSAGTSYEQYF. The CDR3 coding sequence is TGTGCCAGCTCACGTGACTCGGCGGGGACCTCCTACGAGCAGTACTTC. Looking up the rest from reference TRBV18 and TRBJ2-7 gives the full variable domain: NAGVMQNPRHLVRRRGQEARLRCSPMKGHSHVYWYRQLPEEGLKFMVYLQKENIIDESGMPKERFSAEFPKEGPSILRIQQVVRGDSAAYFCASSRDSAGTSYEQYFGPGTRLTVT.

The V and J genes are TRBV5-1 and TRBJ2-7; 7 bases are a match to TRBD1. Germline values: CDR1 SGHRS, CDR2 YFSETQ. The CDR3 covers 14 residues. Germline trimming cut 0 bases from V and 3 bases from J; bases unmatched to any gene: 3. CDR3 bases: TGCGCCAGCAGCTTGGTGGGACAGTACTACGAGCAGTACTTC. Translation gives CASSLVGQYYEQYF.